The 14 T cell receptor beta chains presented below share a single source sample, sequenced in a study of blood T cells in healthy people across ages. Next came a second PCR, run for about 6 to 12 cycles, which used a sample-barcoded 5' primer along with a J-beta primer mix. TCRdb processed the 5' RACE reads anew with MiXCR; each CDR3 protein has one entry. The table shows some 800,000 distinct CDR3 sequences, with just under 25% occurring only once. These data also featured in a second study, about T cells of mothers and their children.

The sequenced material came from blood. The receptors stem from a boy aged 5-17 years in good health.

The rearrangement uses TRBV9 and TRBJ1-1; 7 positions agree with TRBD1. Germline V gene data show CDR1 as SGDLS and CDR2 as YYNGEE. This CDR3 spans 16 amino acids. The V segment lost 0 bases and the J segment 0 bases; nucleotides outside the gene matches: 5. The CDR3 is CASSVGTGALNTEAFF. The CDR3 DNA is TGTGCCAGCAGCGTAGGAACAGGGGCGTTGAACACTGAAGCTTTCTTT.

The table lists this clonotype with a few counts. The J gene is TRBJ2-5, the V gene TRBV4-3; D is uncertain. The tail of the sequence fits TRBJ2-1 better, so the J call may be wrong. Germline-derived CDR1 and CDR2 are LGHNA and YSLEER. The CDR3 has 12 residues. The CDR3 nucleotides are TGCGCCAGCAGCCAACCTCAAGGGGAGCAGTTCTTC. This gives the protein CASSQPQGEQFF.

In this sample, this clonotype turned up a few times. This chain links TRBV19 with TRBJ2-2; D might be TRBD2 (6 bases). Germline assignment: CDR1 LNHDA and CDR2 SQIVND (reference sequence). Trimming left V 8 bases short and J 5 bases short, with 18 bases between. The CDR3 extends over 15 amino acids. The CDR3 region is CASANPGERTGELFF. CDR3 nucleotides: TGTGCCAGTGCGAACCCGGGAGAGCGGACCGGGGAGCTGTTTTTT.

J is TRBJ2-5 and V is TRBV7-6; TRBD2 agrees at 14 bases. After removal of 3 bases from V and 4 bases from J, the junction contained 13 bases not matched to a gene. The germline V gene encodes CDR1 SGHVS and CDR2 FNYEAQ. CDR3 length equals 19 residues. The CDR3 protein is CASSFNPGLAGGETETQYF. The CDR3 bases are TGTGCCAGCAGCTTTAACCCCGGACTAGCGGGGGGAGAGACAGAGACCCAGTACTTC.

The gene calls are TRBV3-1 and TRBJ2-6, with D perhaps matching TRBD2 (6 bases). CDR3 length: 17 residues. From germline, CDR1 is LGHDT and CDR2 YNNKEL (reference sequence). V was trimmed by 1 base and J by 2 bases, leaving 12 bases between them. In DNA, the CDR3 is TGTGCCAGCAGCCAAGTATTTGGAGGGGCTGGGGCCAACGTCCTGACTTTC. It encodes CASSQVFGGAGANVLTF.

In this sample, this clonotype turned up a few times. This chain links TRBV3-1 with TRBJ2-3; 8 bases align to TRBD2. J was trimmed by 1 base and V by 1 base; bases with no gene match: 4. The CDR3 length is 16 residues. Germline assignment: CDR1 LGHDT and CDR2 YNNKEL (reference sequence). The CDR3 sequence: CASSQGPAGGTDTQYF. CDR3 sequence (DNA): TGTGCCAGCAGCCAAGGGCCAGCGGGGGGCACAGATACGCAGTATTTT.

This chain uses TRBV4-1 with TRBJ2-5; 8 nucleotides line up with TRBD1. CDR3 length: 15 amino acids. Germline CDR1 MGHRA, CDR2 YSYEKL. The J segment lost 4 bases and the V segment lost 5 bases, leaving 9 bases of the junction unmatched. CDR3 in DNA: TGCGCCAGCAGCAGAATACAGGGGGGTGGAGAGACCCAGTACTTC. Translated: CASSRIQGGGETQYF.

This clonotype was counted between two and nine times. J is TRBJ2-1 and V is TRBV15; 9 bases agree with TRBD1. The V gene end was trimmed by 3 bases and the J gene end by 5 bases; junction bases not matched to a gene: 2. This CDR3 spans 14 amino acids. Germline CDR1 and CDR2: LNHNV and YYDKDF (reference sequence). The CDR3 DNA reads TGTGCCACCAGCAGGTGGACAGGGGACAATGAGCAGTTCTTC. Translating gives CATSRWTGDNEQFF.

This clonotype was observed a few times. The rearrangement links TRBV11-2 to TRBJ1-6; possible D gene TRBD1, 5 bases. Germline values: CDR1 SGHAT, CDR2 FQNNGV. The V gene lost 1 base and the J gene lost 9 bases, with 16 bases spanning the gap. The CDR3 spans 16 residues. The CDR3 DNA reads TGTGCCAGCAGCTTAGGAGGGGTAGCAAGGGCTTCACCCCTCCACTTT. Translating it yields CASSLGGVARASPLHF.

CDR3 nucleotides: TGCAGTGCTATGTTTCAGGGGCTGTTCCTCCACTTT. Protein sequence: CSAMFQGLFLHF. The chain carries TRBV20-1 and TRBJ1-6, with D tentatively TRBD1 (6 bases). Per the germline V gene, CDR1 is DFQATT and CDR2 is SNEGSKA (reference sequence). The CDR3 runs to 12 residues. V lost 4 bases, J lost 15 bases, and 16 bases lay in between.

Only a few counts were recorded for this clonotype. The rearrangement uses TRBV28 and TRBJ2-6; D perhaps matches TRBD1 (6 bases). Germline values: CDR1 MDHEN, CDR2 SYDVKM. The V and J ends lost 10 bases and 4 bases respectively, with 17 bases between them. This CDR3 spans 15 amino acids. The chain's CDR3 is CATCTTGTGANVLTF. The CDR3 DNA reads TGTGCCACCTGCACAACAGGGACGGGGGCCAACGTCCTGACTTTC.

The chain couples TRBV5-1 to TRBJ2-5, with D uncertain. Germline V gives CDR1 SGHRS, CDR2 YFSETQ. This CDR3 has 14 residues. The V gene lost 4 bases and the J gene lost 2 bases, with 12 bases spanning the gap. The CDR3 sequence: CASSGLGRQETQYF. For the CDR3, the DNA is TGCGCCAGCAGCGGCCTCGGCAGACAAGAGACCCAGTACTTC.

This clonotype has more than one count but fewer than ten. This chain joins TRBV2 and TRBJ1-5, with no clear D. This CDR3 is built from 14 residues. The V end was cut by 5 bases, the J end by 1 base, with 9 bases between. From germline, CDR1 is SNHLY and CDR2 FYNNEI. The CDR3 sequence is CASSPTVSNQPQHF. The CDR3 DNA follows: TGTGCCAGCAGTCCAACGGTAAGCAATCAGCCCCAGCATTTT.

This clonotype was observed a handful of times. V gene TRBV6-2 or TRBV6-3 combines with J gene TRBJ1-1; 10 bases are shared with TRBD1. Unmatched junction bases numbered 14, after V lost 4 bases and J lost 0 bases. The CDR3 extends over 19 amino acids. The germline gives CDR1 MNHEY, CDR2 SVGEGT. CDR3: CASSSPDLGTGVVNTEAFF. CDR3 bases: TGTGCCAGCAGTTCCCCCGATCTGGGGACAGGGGTGGTGAACACTGAAGCTTTCTTT.